These 18 T cell receptor beta chains originate from one sample sequenced in a study of T cell responses to AZD1222 COVID-19 vaccine. This table comes from immunoSEQ multiplex PCR, and its TCRdb copy is limited to in-frame clones, with some not included. The table has approximately 150,000 clones, approximately 90% seen once; the top ten hold 5%. The specimen comprised peripheral blood, sampled on day 0 of AZD1222 vaccination. The receptors derive from an adult in good health.

The gene calls are TRBV6-5 and TRBJ1-2; D perhaps matches TRBD1 (6 bases). Germline lookup yields CDR1 MNHEY and CDR2 SVGAGI. V dropped 1 base and J dropped 2 bases, with 14 bases sitting between them. This CDR3 has 16 amino acids. The CDR3 is CASSYWWAGENYGYTF. DNA of the CDR3: TGTGCCAGCAGTTACTGGTGGGCAGGGGAAAACTATGGCTACACCTTC.

This chain uses TRBV5-4 with TRBJ2-7; D ambiguous. Germline CDR1 SGHNT, CDR2 YYREEE (reference sequence). The germline V and J ends were trimmed by 4 bases and 6 bases, with 11 bases remaining between them. The CDR3 sequence is 12 residues long. In DNA, the CDR3 is TGTGCCAGCAGCCCCTCCCCAAGCGAGCAGTACTTC. This gives the protein CASSPSPSEQYF.

V and J are TRBV10-3 and TRBJ1-4; D might be TRBD1 (5 bases). V was shortened by 10 bases and J by 6 bases, with 12 bases between the two germline ends. The germline V gene encodes CDR1 ENHRY and CDR2 SYGVKD. The CDR3 consists of 12 residues. The CDR3 DNA is TGTGCCACCAAACGGGACGATGAAAAACTGTTTTTT. It is translated as CATKRDDEKLFF.

The table lists this clone with a count of one. This chain links TRBV19 with TRBJ1-2, with a possible D match to TRBD1 (6 bases). The CDR3 is 15 amino acids. Germline V gives CDR1 LNHDA, CDR2 SQIVND (reference sequence). V dropped 5 bases and J dropped 4 bases, with 17 bases sitting between them. The CDR3 here is CASSSDRRFSYGYTF. The CDR3 DNA reads as TGTGCCAGTAGTTCCGACAGGAGGTTTTCCTATGGCTACACCTTC. Variable domain in full (rest from reference TRBV19 and TRBJ1-2): DGGITQSPKYLFRKEGQNVTLSCEQNLNHDAMYWYRQDPGQGLRLIYYSQIVNDFQKGDIAEGYSVSREKKESFPLTVTSAQKNPTAFYLCASSSDRRFSYGYTFGSGTRLTVV.

This sequence joins TRBV29-1 and TRBJ2-5, with TRBD1 matching over 8 bases. J was trimmed by 1 base and V by 5 bases; bases with no gene match: 6. Germline CDR1 is SQVTM and CDR2 is ANQGSEA. This CDR3 contains 14 residues. CDR3 nucleotide sequence: TGCAGCGTTTCTAGGACAGGGATCCAAGAGACCCAGTACTTC. Its translation is CSVSRTGIQETQYF.

CDR3 region: CASSQDGPGNEKLFF. The CDR3 bases are TGCGCCAGCAGCCAAGACGGACCTGGGAATGAAAAACTGTTTTTT. This chain links TRBV4-1 with TRBJ1-4, with unresolved D. Deletions cut 0 bases from V and 5 bases from J, with 10 bases between. In germline, CDR1 is MGHRA, CDR2 YSYEKL. The CDR3 is 15 residues long.

This clone was detected only a few times. The gene calls are TRBV18 and TRBJ1-2, with TRBD1 as a possible D gene (5 bases). Germline CDR1 reads KGHSH; CDR2 reads LQKENI. V dropped 2 bases and J dropped 4 bases, with 17 bases sitting between them. This CDR3 is built from 16 residues. CDR3 protein: CASSPVGTDRSYGYTF. The CDR3 coding sequence is TGTGCCAGCTCACCAGTCGGGACGGATCGCTCCTATGGCTACACCTTC.

This sequence joins TRBV7-2 and TRBJ2-5; tentative D call: TRBD1 (6 bases). Germline V gene sequence: CDR1 SGHTA, CDR2 FQGNSA. V lost 0 bases to trimming and J lost 4 bases, with 9 bases between them. The CDR3 covers 14 residues. CDR3 protein: CASSLAQGRETQYF. The CDR3, as DNA: TGTGCCAGCAGCTTAGCACAGGGAAGAGAGACCCAGTACTTC.

CDR3 residues: CATSRDSGAANTGELFF. In DNA, the CDR3 is TGTGCCACCAGCAGAGATAGCGGAGCGGCTAACACCGGGGAGCTGTTTTTT. This rearrangement joins TRBV15 to TRBJ2-2, with a tentative D call TRBD2 (6 bases). The CDR3 length is 17 residues. Trimming left V 0 bases short and J 2 bases short, with 13 bases between. CDR1 and CDR2 from the germline V gene are LNHNV and YYDKDF (reference sequence).

The gene calls are TRBV3-1 (or the pseudogene TRBV3-2) and TRBJ2-3; the D gene could be TRBD1 or TRBD2 (5 bases each). Per the germline V gene, CDR1 is LGHDT and CDR2 is YNNKEL (reference sequence). This CDR3 is built from 17 residues. V shed 2 bases and J shed 9 bases, with 24 bases lying between them. The CDR3 sequence: CASSQPRDLMASGTQYF. The CDR3 region has the DNA TGTGCCAGCAGCCAACCCCGGGACCTTATGGCAAGTGGGACGCAGTATTTT.

This clone appeared a single time. The chain recombines TRBV5-1 with TRBJ2-7, with unresolved D. The V end lost 5 bases, the J end lost 4 bases, and 13 bases lay between the germline ends. The CDR3 is 13 amino acids. CDR1 and CDR2 from the germline V gene are SGHRS and YFSETQ. Here the CDR3 DNA reads TGCGCCAGCAGTCCGGGTCAAAGGTACGAGCAGTACTTC. This encodes CASSPGQRYEQYF.

The V and J genes are TRBV13 and TRBJ2-1; 10 bases fit TRBD2. The CDR3 runs to 16 residues. Looked up from germline, CDR1 is PRHDT and CDR2 is FYEKMQ (reference sequence). Unmatched junction bases numbered 6, after V lost 5 bases and J lost 2 bases. Here the CDR3 DNA reads TGTGCCAGCAGCCGACGGACTAGCGGTGCCTACAATGAGCAGTTCTTC. This sequence encodes CASSRRTSGAYNEQFF.

The chain joins TRBV11-2 to TRBJ2-1; 12 bases align to TRBD1. Per germline, CDR1 SGHAT and CDR2 FQNNGV. V dropped 5 bases and J dropped 10; count of bases not matched to a gene: 18. The CDR3 is 18 residues long. The CDR3 region is CASSRTALRDRGLQEQFF. The CDR3 DNA follows: TGTGCCAGCAGCCGGACTGCACTCCGGGACAGGGGGCTTCAAGAGCAGTTCTTC.

V usage is TRBV28 and J usage is TRBJ1-1; TRBD1 might be the D (6 bases). Germline CDR1 reads MDHEN; CDR2 reads SYDVKM. The CDR3 runs to 13 residues. The V end lost 3 bases, the J end lost 4 bases, and 9 bases lay between the germline ends. CDR3 loop: CASSFRGSTEAFF. Here the CDR3 DNA reads TGTGCCAGCAGTTTCAGGGGAAGCACTGAAGCTTTCTTT.

This chain links TRBV2 with TRBJ2-7; no clear D gene. This CDR3 contains 12 residues. Deletions cut 2 bases from V and 3 bases from J, with 5 bases between. Germline V gene sequence: CDR1 SNHLY, CDR2 FYNNEI. The CDR3 sequence: CASSEKFYEQYF. CDR3 nucleotides: TGTGCCAGCAGTGAAAAATTCTACGAGCAGTACTTC. Variable domain in full (rest from reference TRBV2 and TRBJ2-7): EPEVTQTPSHQVTQMGQEVILRCVPISNHLYFYWYRQILGQKVEFLVSFYNNEISEKSEIFDDQFSVERPDGSNFTLKIRSTKLEDSAMYFCASSEKFYEQYFGPGTRLTVT.

The chain combines TRBV6-2 or TRBV6-3 with TRBJ1-1; D is possibly TRBD1 (5 bases). This CDR3 is 15 amino acids long. V was clipped by 5 bases and J by 1 base, with 14 bases between them. CDR1 MNHEY and CDR2 SVGEGT come from the germline V gene. In DNA, the CDR3 is TGTGCCAGCAGTATGCGAGGGGCCTGGAACACTGAAGCTTTCTTT. Protein sequence: CASSMRGAWNTEAFF.

The chain is built from TRBV5-5 and TRBJ2-7, with D perhaps matching TRBD1 (6 bases). The length of the CDR3 is 14 residues. The V end lost 0 bases, the J end lost 0 bases, and 7 bases lay between the germline ends. Germline V gene data show CDR1 as SGHKS and CDR2 as YYEKEE (reference sequence). The CDR3 protein is CASSLGTVSYEQYF. The DNA of the CDR3 is TGTGCCAGCAGCTTGGGGACAGTCTCCTACGAGCAGTACTTC.

CDR3 sequence: CASFASVTGELFF. CDR3 in DNA: TGTGCCAGTTTTGCTAGCGTCACCGGGGAGCTGTTTTTT. This rearrangement joins TRBV28 to TRBJ2-2, with D perhaps TRBD2 (6 bases). Trimming cost V 9 bases and J 4 bases, with 12 bases left between them. The CDR3 is made up of 13 amino acids. The V gene's germline CDR1 is MDHEN and CDR2 SYDVKM. The variable domain in full, completed from reference TRBV28 and TRBJ2-2, reads DVKVTQSSRYLVKRTGEKVFLECVQDMDHENMFWYRQDPGLGLRLIYFSYDVKMKEKGDIPEGYSVSREKKERFSLILESASTNQTSMYLCASFASVTGELFFGEGSRLTVL.